The clone carrying this T cell receptor (beta chain) was seen only a few times. Its antigen is unidentified. Arm-PCR of CDR3 regions and iRepertoire HTBI primers were the basis on which TCR beta libraries were built. TCRdb reprocessed the multiplex PCR reads via MiXCR and lists one record per CDR3 protein. The data show roughly 300,000 distinct CDR3 sequences, 22% seen once. The source of the sample is a study of regulatory T cells in long-lasting Graves disease. Study background: In persistent Graves' disease, antithyroid drugs had been taken for over 5 years and TSH receptor antibodies stayed positive. The study, taken as a whole, reports: Study was limited to peripheral blood, excluding thyroid tissue.

Trimming left V 2 bases short and J 6 bases short, with 10 bases between. From germline, CDR1 is KGHSH and CDR2 LQKENI. The length of the CDR3 is 13 residues. Indicated time point: persistent/refractory GD, antithyroid drugs over 5 years with positive TRAb. RNA extracted from PBMCs served as the sequencing template. The patients were drawn from one endocrinology department in Xi'an, China. The input for sequencing was peripheral blood mononuclear cells (PBMCs), taken when the disease was refractory, from a patient treated with antithyroid drugs. The receptor was isolated from a female donor with Graves disease. The V and J genes are TRBV18 and TRBJ1-2, with a possible D match to TRBD1 (5 bases). CDR3: CASSPAGRDGYTF. The CDR3 coding sequence is TGTGCCAGCTCACCAGCGGGACGGGATGGCTACACCTTC.